This TCR beta chain was found in a study of blood T cells in healthy people across ages. This CDR3 has 14 amino acids. Germline V gene sequence: CDR1 SEHNR, CDR2 FQNEAQ (reference sequence). J gave up 6 bases and V 5 bases, and 4 bases lay outside the gene matches. It was with a sample-barcoded 5' primer and a J-beta primer mix that a second PCR of about 7 to 12 cycles was run. MiXCR, applied by TCRdb to the 5' RACE reads, yields one record per CDR3 protein. This sample carries approximately 800,000 distinct CDR3 sequences, approximately 55% of them seen once, and the ten largest clones take roughly 37%.

This chain connects TRBV7-9 to TRBJ2-7; 13 bases align to TRBD2. The sequence derives from a man at least 80 years old in good health. Sequencing was performed on blood. The CDR3 nucleotides are TGTGCCAGCAGCCGGACTAGCGGGAGTAGCGAGCAGTACTTC. This encodes CASSRTSGSSEQYF. Full variable domain (outside the CDR3, taken from reference TRBV7-9 and TRBJ2-7): DTGVSQNPRHKITKRGQNVTFRCDPISEHNRLYWYRQTLGQGPEFLTYFQNEAQLEKSRLLSDRFSAERPKGSFSTLEIQRTEQGDSAMYLCASSRTSGSSEQYFGPGTRLTVT.